This T cell receptor beta chain appears in the sequencing data of a study of cytomegalovirus exposure and HLA in healthy donors (dated by TCRdb to 2016 to 2017). As for the study more broadly: An earlier analysis of roughly 610 of the donors reported around 280 Gb of sequence data and 117 million unique TCR beta sequences obtained from approximately 180 million T cells. About 300 gigabases of sequencing data and about 92 million unique TCR sequences made up an early release that covered around 640 HLA-typed donors. The genetic ancestry cluster associated with self-reported Caucasian donors included about 81% of the 398 genotyped donors. The study aimed to test whether cataloging public T cell receptors could reveal signatures of past pathogen exposure. Using immunosequencing, the study profiled T cell repertoires from about 620 subjects and related those repertoires to cytomegalovirus serostatus. Along with the roughly 710-subject first cohort, a separate validation cohort of over 90 different subjects was used. To predict cytomegalovirus infection status, the study combined high-throughput TCR immunosequencing, statistical association of individual TCRs with disease status, and machine learning. A later analysis re-analyzed previously published TCR beta repertoires from roughly 600 donors and added high-resolution HLA genotyping to study TCR occurrence patterns. Rather than using new phenotypic data, the later analysis identified candidate immune exposures from TCR beta sequences and from how often those sequences occurred across donors. An earlier analysis of 587 of the donors used high-throughput TCR beta sequencing to judge whether each TCR beta V gene segment behaved as functional or pseudogenic. Alongside the repertoire data, information on donor age, sex, ethnicity and CMV serostatus was compiled. A later genetic analysis used genome-wide SNP genotypes for about 65% of the 666 donors, treating that subset as a discovery cohort. All discovery cohort repertoires had been generated using a single sequencing platform. Both class I and class II loci were covered by HLA typing, at four-digit resolution. Typing coverage differed by locus: A, B, C, DRB1 and DQB1 were typed in roughly 629-630 donors, DQA1 in 522, DPA1 in around 610, and DPB1 in 400 to 490. Because of strong linkage in the cohort, five DR-DQ haplotypes were treated as single units for association and clustering. On average, roughly 240,000 unique TCR beta nucleotide sequences were sequenced per donor among fewer than 500 genotyped donors of the cohort, with roughly 18% of those sequences being non-productive. General study outcomes and caveats: The sequencing pipeline was judged likely to have produced a cluster of highly shared sequence variants as a technical artifact. According to a later genetic analysis, donors in an Asian-associated ancestry cluster had fewer N-insertions in productive TCRs than the roughly 700-donor mean. In an earlier analysis of more than 500 of the donors, most TCR beta V segments appeared in productive rearrangements about 87% or about 30% of the time, broadly matching IMGT annotations. In both the original and validation cohorts, the classifier was reported to diagnose cytomegalovirus status with high specificity and sensitivity. In a later analysis, 15,000 to 20,000 TCR beta sequences were associated with specific HLA alleles at a false discovery rate of 0.05. In a later analysis, HLA-associated TCR beta chains showed more clonal expansion and lower generation probabilities than non-associated chains that were equally common. The presence/absence analyses assumed that sequencing depth was roughly uniform across donors, and that assumption may not be true. Some IMGT-functional V segments, including TRBV6-2 and TRBV6-3, could not be told apart with the 87-base-pair reads, so those segments were excluded. HLA typing was unavailable for some donors at each locus, so association tests used only the typed subset. V-gene and J-gene trimming of TCR beta chains was associated with a missense DCLRE1C variant in a later genetic analysis, and the association was replicated in an independent cohort. A later analysis found that TCR association rates varied across HLA loci, with DRB1 alleles showing the most associated TCRs and HLA-C alleles the fewest. A further reported finding was that TCR beta sequences accurately predicted the HLA-A and HLA-B alleles for most subjects in the first cohort. Roughly 17 rarely observed V segments, including chromosome 9 orphons, were excluded from the earlier analysis of some 590 of the donors because counts were too low. The cohort was sequenced for TCR beta chains only, and without alpha or paired-chain data the features that could be detected were limited. When HLA alleles, especially DR and DQ, strongly co-occurred, attributing TCR associations to individual alleles was difficult. The study listed 164 TCR beta chains as associated with cytomegalovirus. Most TCR sequences were seen in very few donors, while some public TCRs were found in many individuals. Several of the top co-occurrence clusters appeared to be linked to parvovirus B19, influenza, CMV and Epstein-Barr virus, according to a later analysis. The authors suggested that the approach could potentially be generalized to other disease states and immunological phenotypes. CMV serostatus was the only immune exposure information available for the cohort. A later analysis found that most CMV-associated TCR beta chains appeared HLA-restricted, with HLA associations seemingly driven largely by CMV exposure. Correlated functional status among segregating V segments might reflect linkage disequilibrium, but an unknown experimental factor could not be ruled out. A few of the identified cytomegalovirus-associated TCR beta chains were confirmed in vitro to be specific for cytomegalovirus antigens.

The CDR3, cysteine through phenylalanine, is 16 amino acids long. Kept here is only the CDR3 DNA, which spans 48 bases and is read in frame from base 1. Deletion took 0 bases off V and 4 bases off J, with a span of 16 bases between the germline ends. Per the germline V gene, SGHRS is the CDR1 and YFSETQ is the CDR2. The receptor library was made with the immunoSEQ multiplex PCR assay. A mixture of 60 forward primers for TCR Vbeta segments and 13 reverse primers for TCR Jbeta segments was used in the multiplex PCR. The CDR3 region of rearranged TCR beta genes was amplified from genomic DNA by a multiplex PCR assay. On the Illumina HiSeq System, the amplified TCR beta libraries were sequenced as 87-base-pair reads. From the authors' description of their analysis: A later analysis tallied around 82 million unique TCR beta chains across the 660 or so repertoires, and roughly 11 million of those chains were shared by two or more donors. Raw reads were error-corrected and collapsed into unique sequences with a nearest-neighbor algorithm that merged closely related sequences to remove PCR and sequencing errors. Alignment of CDR3 sequences to IMGT reference sequences was used to assign V, D and J gene segments. For a sequence to be retained, a match of at least six nucleotides to both a V gene segment and a J gene segment was required. A rearrangement was called productive if the CDR3 had no stop codons and remained in frame with V and J, and every other rearrangement was called non-productive. CDR3 was defined according to IMGT convention as the region running from the second conserved V-encoded cysteine to the conserved J-encoded phenylalanine. The earlier analysis of about 610 of the donors excluded any sequence lacking an unambiguous match to a single V gene segment. In an earlier analysis of a few hundred of the donors, V segments were called functional above 56.7% productive rearrangements and were called segregating when the between-donor standard deviation exceeded 5%. A statistical classification framework was built to diagnose cytomegalovirus status from the catalog of TCR beta chain sequences. V and J gene assignment, in a later analysis, came from comparing TCR nucleotide sequences with IMGT/GENE-DB human TR gene sequences. In a later analysis, CDR3 sequences and most-parsimonious VDJ recombination scenarios were assigned using the TCRdist pipeline. In a later analysis, each TCR beta chain was defined by its CDR3 amino acid sequence together with its V-gene family, and reads lacking a unique V-gene family were excluded. To address suspected cross-contamination and a sequencing artifact, a later analysis removed roughly 640 highly shared, low-generation-probability nucleotide sequences. A later analysis calculated a clonal expansion index for each public chain from normalized within-repertoire ranks of inferred template counts. A later analysis computed generation probabilities with a VDJ recombination model fitted to out-of-frame rearrangements, and checked the results against IGoR. In a later analysis, hypergeometric tests were used to score TCR-TCR, TCR-HLA and TCR-CMV co-occurrence, with a repertoire-size bias correction applied to TCR pairs. To estimate false discovery rates, a later analysis permuted the HLA or CMV assignments 20 times. A later analysis grouped co-occurring TCRs with DBSCAN, adding TCRdist sequence similarity when clustering within HLA-allele-positive subsets. For co-occurrence clustering, repertoires with fewer than 30,000 or more than 120,000 public chains were excluded, along with about five repertoires with anomalous nucleotide sharing. TCRdb re-hosts the immuneACCESS table, in-frame sequences only. Its copies lack some clones; in the studies checked, an unresolved V gene accounts for under half of them, and the cause for the rest is not known. That table is the source of V, J and clone size, and D and trimming were worked out from the DNA. The sample table shows approximately 140,000 clones, and around 80% are seen once. The ten largest account for roughly 1.8% of the sample.

The cohort was made up of approximately 670 healthy bone marrow donors. Cohort members were all nominally healthy when sampled, although unrecorded immune exposures were likely present. The donor tested CMV seronegative, placing the donor among the 352 seronegative members of the cohort. Every donor gave a peripheral blood sample, and the peripheral blood mononuclear cells from that sample were used for TCR beta sequencing. Genomic DNA was extracted from the blood cell samples with the Qiagen DNeasy Blood Extraction Kit. A note on this clone: Its antigen is currently not known. There are no base qualities to consult, and no much larger clone falls within one base.

The source material was PBMCs. This TCR derives from a woman between 35 and 50 years old in good health and CMV-seronegative. Recombination connected TRBV5-1 to TRBJ1-1; no confident D gene assignment can be made. The nucleotide sequence is TGCGCCAGCAGCTTGGGGCCGCGAGGGTCGGGCACTGAAGCTTTCTTT. This codes for CASSLGPRGSGTEAFF.